This T cell receptor (beta chain) comes out of a study of blood T cell repertoires in COVID-19. Background on the study: T cells, B-cell-depleted T cells, or PBMCs provided the cDNA or gDNA that served as material.

CDR1 and CDR2 (germline): MDHEN, SYDVKM. J lost 8 bases, V lost 2 bases, and 3 bases had no gene match. There are 14 residues in the CDR3. Sequenced by immunoSEQ multiplex PCR; TCRdb stores in-frame clones only, minus some. The sample yields over 150,000 clones, approximately 84% seen once. Sample: peripheral blood. V usage is TRBV28 and J usage is TRBJ2-4; 10 bases are shared with TRBD1. The receptor comes from a middle-aged man with acute or convalescent COVID-19. CDR3 residues: CASSLAGTGDIQYF. DNA for the CDR3: TGTGCCAGCAGTTTAGCTGGGACAGGGGACATTCAGTACTTC.